This entry lists 5 T cell receptor beta chains sequenced from one sample in a study of T cell responses to AZD1222 COVID-19 vaccine. Generated by immunoSEQ multiplex PCR, the TCRdb table keeps only in-frame clones and is missing some. The sample lists about 160,000 clones, roughly 94% seen once, with under 6% in the top ten. The sample here was peripheral blood, taken 28 days after the second AZD1222 dose. These TCRs come from an adult who received the AZD1222 COVID-19 vaccine.

The chain combines TRBV5-6 with TRBJ2-5, with TRBD2 matching 9 bases. The ends lost 4 bases at V and 4 bases at J; junction bases unmatched: 5. CDR3 size: 14 residues. Germline V gives CDR1 SGHDT, CDR2 YYEEEE. CDR3 sequence: CASSPLAGAETQYF. CDR3 in DNA: TGTGCCAGCAGCCCTTTAGCGGGGGCAGAGACCCAGTACTTC.

The chain links TRBV14 to TRBJ1-1; possibly TRBD1 for D (6 bases). Trimming stripped 2 bases from V and 4 bases from J, with 14 bases between. The CDR3 sequence is 15 residues long. The germline V gene encodes CDR1 SGHDN and CDR2 FVKESK. The CDR3 nucleotides are TGTGCCAGCAGCCAATATAAGGGGGTGTTCACTGAAGCTTTCTTT. Its protein product is CASSQYKGVFTEAFF.

This chain joins TRBV7-3 and TRBJ2-2, with D hard to call. From germline, CDR1 is SGHTA and CDR2 FQGTGA. The germline V and J ends were trimmed by 3 bases and 5 bases, with 7 bases remaining between them. The CDR3 covers 13 residues. CDR3 nucleotides: TGTGCCAGCAGCTTCATGGGGACCGGGGAGCTGTTTTTT. It is translated as CASSFMGTGELFF.

V is TRBV30 and J is TRBJ1-5; possible D gene TRBD1, 6 bases. The germline CDR1 and CDR2 sequences are GTSNPN and SVGIG (reference sequence). The CDR3 totals 14 residues. V was shortened by 1 base and J by 10 bases, with 17 bases between the two germline ends. The CDR3 DNA reads as TGTGCCTGGAGTGGAGGGGCCGAGGGGGGTCCCCAGCATTTT. This codes for CAWSGGAEGGPQHF. The variable domain in full, completed from reference TRBV30 and TRBJ1-5, reads SQTIHQWPATLVQPVGSPLSLECTVEGTSNPNLYWYRQAAGRGLQLLFYSVGIGQISSEVPQNLSASRPQDRQFILSSKKLLLSDSGFYLCAWSGGAEGGPQHFGDGTRLSIL.

V and J are TRBV6-1 and TRBJ2-7, with D possibly TRBD2 on 6 matching bases. Trimming pared 1 base from V and 4 bases from J, leaving 11 bases between. Germline V gene lookup returns CDR1 MNHNS and CDR2 SASEGT. The CDR3 extends over 14 amino acids. CDR3 in amino acids: CASSEDRDWYEQYF. The DNA of the CDR3 is TGTGCCAGCAGTGAAGACCGGGACTGGTACGAGCAGTACTTC.